What follows is one T cell receptor (beta chain) and its context. The target antigen is unknown. The sample comes from a study of cytomegalovirus exposure and HLA in healthy donors. Study results and caveats: Across donors, sequencing depth was assumed by presence/absence analyses to be roughly uniform. Sequences of the TCR beta chain were said to predict the HLA-A and HLA-B alleles of most subjects accurately. The authors enumerated some 170 TCR beta chains as linked to cytomegalovirus. According to an earlier analysis, most TCR beta V segments yielded productive rearrangements about 87% or about 30% of the time.

PCR involved 60 Vbeta and 13 Jbeta primers. Sequenced by immunoSEQ multiplex PCR; TCRdb stores in-frame clones only, minus some. Of some 130,000 clones listed, about 80% are singletons. CDR3 length: 15 amino acids. Trimming took 2 bases from V and 2 from J, leaving 10 bases between them. Germline V gene sequence: CDR1 MNHEY, CDR2 SVGAGI. The TCR was taken from a woman in her forties or fifties in good health and CMV-seronegative. The specimen was PBMCs. The rearrangement joins TRBV6-5 to TRBJ1-3, with D tentatively TRBD1 (6 bases). DNA of the CDR3: TGTGCCAGCAGTTACAGGGGGAGTGCTGGAAACACCATATATTTT. Translating it yields CASSYRGSAGNTIYF.